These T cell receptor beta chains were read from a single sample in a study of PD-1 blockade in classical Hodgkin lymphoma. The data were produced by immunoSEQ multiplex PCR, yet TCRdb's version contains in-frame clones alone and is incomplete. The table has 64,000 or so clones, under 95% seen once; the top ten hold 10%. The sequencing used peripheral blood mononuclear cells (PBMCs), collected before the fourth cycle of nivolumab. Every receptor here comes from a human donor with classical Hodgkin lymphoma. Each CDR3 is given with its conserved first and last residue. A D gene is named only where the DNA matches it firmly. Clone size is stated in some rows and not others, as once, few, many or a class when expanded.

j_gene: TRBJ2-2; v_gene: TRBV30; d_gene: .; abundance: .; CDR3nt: TGTGCCTGGACAACAACCCCGAACACCGGGGAGCTGTTTTTT; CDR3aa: CAWTTTPNTGELFF
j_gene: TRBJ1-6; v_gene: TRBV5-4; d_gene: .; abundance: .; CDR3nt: TGTGCCAGCAGGTTTCGTAGTCCTATCTATAATTCACCCCTCCACTTT; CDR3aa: CASRFRSPIYNSPLHF
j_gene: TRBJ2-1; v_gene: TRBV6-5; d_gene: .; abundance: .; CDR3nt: TGTGCCAGCGGGCCCAGGCCATACAATGAGCAGTTCTTC; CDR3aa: CASGPRPYNEQFF
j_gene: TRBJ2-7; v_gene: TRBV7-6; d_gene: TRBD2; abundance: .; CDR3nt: TGTGCCAGCAGCTCGCGGGGGGGCGAAGGCGAGCAGTACTTC; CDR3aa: CASSSRGGEGEQYF
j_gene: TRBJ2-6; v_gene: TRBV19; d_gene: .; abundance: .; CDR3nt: TGTGCCAGTAGTATAGATCATGGGGGGACTGGGGCCAACGTCCTGACTTTC; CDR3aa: CASSIDHGGTGANVLTF
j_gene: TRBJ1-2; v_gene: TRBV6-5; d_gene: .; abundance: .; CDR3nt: TGTGCCAGCACTTTCCAAACCGGTTGGGGCTACACCTTC; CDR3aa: CASTFQTGWGYTF
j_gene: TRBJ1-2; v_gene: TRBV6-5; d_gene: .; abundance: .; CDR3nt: TGTGCCAGCAGCCCCAACCAGGGGAGCTACACCTTC; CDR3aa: CASSPNQGSYTF
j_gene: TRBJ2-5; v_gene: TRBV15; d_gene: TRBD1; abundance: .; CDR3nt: TGTGCCACCAGCAGGACAGGGGTACGGGAGACCCAGTACTTC; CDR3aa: CATSRTGVRETQYF
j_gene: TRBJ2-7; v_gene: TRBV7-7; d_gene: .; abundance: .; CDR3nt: TGTGCTAGCAGCTTCTCTCTCGGGGAATACGAGCAGTACTTC; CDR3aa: CASSFSLGEYEQYF
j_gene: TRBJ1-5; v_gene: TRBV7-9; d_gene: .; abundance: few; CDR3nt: TGTGCCAGCAGCCAGGGGACCACTTATCAGCCCCAGCATTTT; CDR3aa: CASSQGTTYQPQHF
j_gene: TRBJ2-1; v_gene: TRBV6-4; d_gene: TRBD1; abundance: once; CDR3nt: TGTGCCAGCAGTGTTGAGACAGGGATAGGTAATGAGCAGTTCTTC; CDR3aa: CASSVETGIGNEQFF
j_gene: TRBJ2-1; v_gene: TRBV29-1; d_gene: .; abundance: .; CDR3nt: TGCAGCGTTGTAATCTGGGGGACACCTTACAATGAGCAGTTCTTC; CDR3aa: CSVVIWGTPYNEQFF
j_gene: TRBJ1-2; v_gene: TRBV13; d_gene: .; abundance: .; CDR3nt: TGTGCCAGCAGCTCCAAAAACAGGGAAGCCTATGGCTACACCTTC; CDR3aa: CASSSKNREAYGYTF
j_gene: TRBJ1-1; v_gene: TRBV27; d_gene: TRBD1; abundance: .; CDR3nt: TGTGCCAGCACGTCCCAGGGGGCGCTTTTAGTGGACACTGAAGCTTTCTTT; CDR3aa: CASTSQGALLVDTEAFF
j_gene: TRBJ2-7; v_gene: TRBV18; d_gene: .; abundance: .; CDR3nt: TGTGCCAGCTCACCACCCGGAGCCTACGAGCAGTACTTC; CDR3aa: CASSPPGAYEQYF
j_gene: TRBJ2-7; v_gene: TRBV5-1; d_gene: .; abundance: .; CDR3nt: TGCGCCAGCAGCTTCGCCGGGACAAACTACGAGCAGTACTTC; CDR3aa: CASSFAGTNYEQYF
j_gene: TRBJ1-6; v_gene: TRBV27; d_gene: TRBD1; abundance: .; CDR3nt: TGTGCCAGCAAATTTTCCGGGACAGCTAATTCACCCCTCCACTTT; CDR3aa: CASKFSGTANSPLHF
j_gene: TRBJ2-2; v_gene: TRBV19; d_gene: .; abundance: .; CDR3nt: TGTGCCAGTAGTATCTTTGCGGCCGGGGAGCTGTTTTTT; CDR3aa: CASSIFAAGELFF
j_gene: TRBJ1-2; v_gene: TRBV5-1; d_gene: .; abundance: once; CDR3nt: TGCGCCAGCAGCTTGGACAGCTATGGCTACACCTTC; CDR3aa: CASSLDSYGYTF
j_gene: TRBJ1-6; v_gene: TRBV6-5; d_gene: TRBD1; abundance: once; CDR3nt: TGTGCCAGCAATCGCCGGGACAGCTTTAATTCACCCCTCCACTTT; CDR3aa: CASNRRDSFNSPLHF
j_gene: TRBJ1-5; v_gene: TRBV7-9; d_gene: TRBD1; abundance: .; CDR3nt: TGTGCCAGCAGCTTAGGGACAGGGAGGCAGCCCCAGCATTTT; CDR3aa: CASSLGTGRQPQHF
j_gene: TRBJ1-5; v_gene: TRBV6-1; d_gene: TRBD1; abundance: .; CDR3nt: TGTGCCAGCAGTGGCGACAGGGTCAATCAGCCCCAGCATTTT; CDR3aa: CASSGDRVNQPQHF
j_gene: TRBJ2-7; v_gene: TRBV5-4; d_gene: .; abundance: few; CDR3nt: TGTGCCAGCAGCCCGGGGGTGGAGCAGTACTTC; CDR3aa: CASSPGVEQYF
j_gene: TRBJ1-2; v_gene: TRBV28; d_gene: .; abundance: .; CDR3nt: TGTGCCAGCAGTTTTGGGCAGGGGCGCTACACCTTC; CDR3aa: CASSFGQGRYTF
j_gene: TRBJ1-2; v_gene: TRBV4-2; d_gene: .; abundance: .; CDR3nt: TGTGCCAGCAGCGACGGGACAACCATCCGAGGTGATGGCTACACCTTC; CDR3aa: CASSDGTTIRGDGYTF
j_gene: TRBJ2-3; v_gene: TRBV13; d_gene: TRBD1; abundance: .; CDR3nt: TGTGCCAGCAGCTCCGACAGGGACAGCACAGATACGCAGTATTTT; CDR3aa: CASSSDRDSTDTQYF
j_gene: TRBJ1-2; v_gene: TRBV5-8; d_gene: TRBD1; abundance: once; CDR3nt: TGTGCCAGCATCCTGGGACAGGGTAACTATGGCTACACCTTC; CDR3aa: CASILGQGNYGYTF
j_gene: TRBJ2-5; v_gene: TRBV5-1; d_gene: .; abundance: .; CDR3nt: TGCGCCAGCAGCTCTAGGGACTTCCAAGAGACCCAGTACTTC; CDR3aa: CASSSRDFQETQYF
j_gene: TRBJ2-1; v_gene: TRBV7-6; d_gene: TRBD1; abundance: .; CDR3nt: TGTGCCAGCAGCCACCAGGACAGGACCTTCCGTGAGCAGTTCTTC; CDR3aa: CASSHQDRTFREQFF
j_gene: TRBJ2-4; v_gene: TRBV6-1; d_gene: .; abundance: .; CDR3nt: TGTGCCAGCAGTGTCCGGGACCTAGCCAAAAACATTCAGTACTTC; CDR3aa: CASSVRDLAKNIQYF
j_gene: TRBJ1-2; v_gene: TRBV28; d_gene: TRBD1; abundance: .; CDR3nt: TGTGCCAGCAGCCTAACCCAGGGGGCAAACTATGGCTACACCTTC; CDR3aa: CASSLTQGANYGYTF
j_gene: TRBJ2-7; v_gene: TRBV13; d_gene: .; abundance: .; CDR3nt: TGTGCCAGCAGCTCCCAAGACAGTATCGAGCAGTACTTC; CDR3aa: CASSSQDSIEQYF
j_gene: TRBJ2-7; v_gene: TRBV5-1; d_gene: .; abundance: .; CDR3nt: TGCGCCAGCCGTGGGGCAGGCTGGGACTACGAGCAGTACTTC; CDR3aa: CASRGAGWDYEQYF
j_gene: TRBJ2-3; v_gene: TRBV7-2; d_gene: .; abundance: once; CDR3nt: TGTGCCAGCTCTACTGTGGGTGGGGATACGCAGTATTTT; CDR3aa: CASSTVGGDTQYF
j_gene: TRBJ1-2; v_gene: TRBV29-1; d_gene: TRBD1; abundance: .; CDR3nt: TGCAGCACAACAGGGGGCGCCTATGGCTACACCTTC; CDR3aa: CSTTGGAYGYTF
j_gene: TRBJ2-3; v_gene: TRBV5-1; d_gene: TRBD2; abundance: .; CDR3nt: TGCGCCAGCAGCCTTAGCGGGATAGGGGCAGATACGCAGTATTTT; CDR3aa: CASSLSGIGADTQYF
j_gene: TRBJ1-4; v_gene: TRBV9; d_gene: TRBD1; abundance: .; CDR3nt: TGTGCCAGCAGCGTAGAAGCAGGGGGCCACGAAAAACTGTTTTTT; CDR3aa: CASSVEAGGHEKLFF
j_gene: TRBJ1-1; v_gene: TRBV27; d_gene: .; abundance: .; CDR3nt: TGTGCCAGCAGATGGAGAACAGGATACGAAGCTTTCTTT; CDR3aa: CASRWRTGYEAFF
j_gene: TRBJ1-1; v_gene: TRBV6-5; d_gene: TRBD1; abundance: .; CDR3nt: TGTGCCAGCAGTTCCTGGACAGGGCTCGTAGAAGCTTTCTTT; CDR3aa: CASSSWTGLVEAFF
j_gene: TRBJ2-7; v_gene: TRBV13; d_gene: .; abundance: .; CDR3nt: TGTGCCAGCAGCTCAGGCCGGAGTCCCTACGAGCAGTACTTC; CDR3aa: CASSSGRSPYEQYF
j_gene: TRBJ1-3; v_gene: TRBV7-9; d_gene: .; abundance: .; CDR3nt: TGTGCCAGCAGTCAAATCGAAGGGATGGGAAATTTT; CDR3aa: CASSQIEGMGNF
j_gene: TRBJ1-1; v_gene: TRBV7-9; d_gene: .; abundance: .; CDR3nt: TGTGCCAGCAGCCCCCGGGACCGGCTAAAGGGCACTGAAGCTTTCTTT; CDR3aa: CASSPRDRLKGTEAFF
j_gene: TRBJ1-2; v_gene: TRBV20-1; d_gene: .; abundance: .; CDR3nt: TGCAGTGCACCGGAATCCGGCGGCTACACCTTC; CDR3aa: CSAPESGGYTF
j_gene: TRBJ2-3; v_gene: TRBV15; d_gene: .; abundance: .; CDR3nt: TGTGCCACCAGCAGAGATCCCCGAGGGGCCAGAGGCACAGATACGCAGTATTTT; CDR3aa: CATSRDPRGARGTDTQYF
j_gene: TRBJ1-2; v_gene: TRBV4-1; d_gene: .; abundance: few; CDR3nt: TGCGCCAGCAGCCAAGAAGGGGACTATGGCTACACCTTC; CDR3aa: CASSQEGDYGYTF
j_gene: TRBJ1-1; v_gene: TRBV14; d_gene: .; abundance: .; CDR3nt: TGTGCCAGCAGCCAACGCGGGGGAAGACTGAACACTGAAGCTTTCTTT; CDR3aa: CASSQRGGRLNTEAFF
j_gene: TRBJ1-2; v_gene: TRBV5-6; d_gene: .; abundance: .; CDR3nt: TGTGCCAGCAGCTTGCTCCCGGGACTCTATGGCTACACCTTC; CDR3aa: CASSLLPGLYGYTF
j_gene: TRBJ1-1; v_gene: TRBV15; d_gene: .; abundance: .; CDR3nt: TGTGCCACCAGCATTGGGAACACTGAAGCTTTCTTT; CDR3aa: CATSIGNTEAFF
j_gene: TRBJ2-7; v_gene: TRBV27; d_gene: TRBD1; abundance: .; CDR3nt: TGTGCCAGCAGCCCCGGGACAGTGACGATGTACGAGCAGTACTTC; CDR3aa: CASSPGTVTMYEQYF
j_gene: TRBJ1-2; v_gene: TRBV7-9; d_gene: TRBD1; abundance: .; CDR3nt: TGTGCCAGCAGCGGCAGGGGGCTAGAAGGCTACACCTTC; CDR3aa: CASSGRGLEGYTF
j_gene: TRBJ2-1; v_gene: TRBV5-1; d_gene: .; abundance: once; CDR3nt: TGCGCCAGCGGACTCCTGGGGTTGGATGAGCAGTTCTTC; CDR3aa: CASGLLGLDEQFF
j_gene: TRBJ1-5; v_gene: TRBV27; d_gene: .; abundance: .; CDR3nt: TGTGCCAGCAGTTTGACCTTTAATAGCAATCAGCCCCAGCATTTT; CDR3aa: CASSLTFNSNQPQHF
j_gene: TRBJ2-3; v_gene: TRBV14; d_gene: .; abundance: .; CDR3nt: TGTGCCAGCAGCCAAGCGGGACTCACCACAGATACGCAGTATTTT; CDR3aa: CASSQAGLTTDTQYF